The clone carrying this TCR beta chain has only a few counts. This sample was taken from a study of CD8+ T cells in alopecia areata. Extracted RNA was reverse transcribed into cDNA, the sequencing template. TCRdb's table, derived via immunoSEQ multiplex PCR, lists solely in-frame clones and lacks some. The sample has around 100,000 clones, over 75% seen once. With V trimmed by 1 base and J by 1 base, 7 bases remained unmatched. Germline V gene lookup returns CDR1 MGHRA and CDR2 YSYEKL. This CDR3 has 16 residues. Treatment defined: oral pan-JAK inhibitor, 5-10 mg twice daily. The sequence derives from a human donor with alopecia areata. This chain links TRBV4-1 with TRBJ2-7; the match to TRBD1 covers 7 bases. The starting material was CD8+ T cells sorted from blood, obtained at week 34, from a patient treated with tofacitinib. The CDR3 region has the DNA TGCGCCAGCAGCCAAGTGGGTGGGGACAGTTCCTACGAGCAGTACTTC. Translation gives CASSQVGGDSSYEQYF.